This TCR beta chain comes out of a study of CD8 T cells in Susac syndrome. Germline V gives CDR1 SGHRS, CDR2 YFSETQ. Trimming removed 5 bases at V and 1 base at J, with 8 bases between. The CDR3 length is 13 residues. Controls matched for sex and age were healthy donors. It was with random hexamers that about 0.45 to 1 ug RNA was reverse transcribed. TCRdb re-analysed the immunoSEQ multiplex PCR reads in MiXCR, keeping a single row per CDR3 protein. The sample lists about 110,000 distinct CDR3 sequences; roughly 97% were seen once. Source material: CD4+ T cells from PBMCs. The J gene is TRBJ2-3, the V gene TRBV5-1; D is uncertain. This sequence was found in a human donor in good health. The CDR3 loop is CASRGYGTDTQYF. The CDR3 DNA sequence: TGCGCCAGCAGGGGATACGGCACAGATACGCAGTATTTT.